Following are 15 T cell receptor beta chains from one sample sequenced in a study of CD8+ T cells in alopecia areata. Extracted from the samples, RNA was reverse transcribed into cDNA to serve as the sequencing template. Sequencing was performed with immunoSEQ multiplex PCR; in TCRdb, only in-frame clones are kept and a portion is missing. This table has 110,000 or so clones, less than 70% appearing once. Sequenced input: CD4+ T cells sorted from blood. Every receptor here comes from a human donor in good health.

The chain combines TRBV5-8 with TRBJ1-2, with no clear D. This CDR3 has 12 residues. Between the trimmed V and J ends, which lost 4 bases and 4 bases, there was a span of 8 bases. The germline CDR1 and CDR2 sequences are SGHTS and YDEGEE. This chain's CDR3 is CASSEASYGYTF. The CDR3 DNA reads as TGTGCCAGCAGCGAGGCCAGCTATGGCTACACCTTC.

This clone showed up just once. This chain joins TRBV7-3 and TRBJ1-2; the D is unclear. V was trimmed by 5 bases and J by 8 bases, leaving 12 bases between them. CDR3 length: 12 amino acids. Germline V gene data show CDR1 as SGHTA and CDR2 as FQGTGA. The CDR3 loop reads CASSASHRGYTF. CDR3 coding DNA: TGTGCCAGCAGCGCGTCACATCGAGGCTACACCTTC.

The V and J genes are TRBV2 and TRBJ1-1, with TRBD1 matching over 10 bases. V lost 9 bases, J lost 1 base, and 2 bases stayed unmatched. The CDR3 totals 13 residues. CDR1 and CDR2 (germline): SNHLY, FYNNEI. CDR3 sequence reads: CASGQGENTEAFF. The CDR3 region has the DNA TGTGCCAGTGGACAGGGGGAGAACACTGAAGCTTTCTTT.

This chain's CDR3 is CASSQGDGLGGTQYF. The CDR3 DNA follows: TGCGCCAGCAGCCAAGGGGACGGACTAGGAGGGACCCAGTACTTC. The chain recombines TRBV4-1 with TRBJ2-5; TRBD2 matches 7 bases. Per germline, CDR1 MGHRA and CDR2 YSYEKL. V lost 1 base and J lost 7; bases outside the gene matches: 9. The CDR3 sequence is 15 residues long.

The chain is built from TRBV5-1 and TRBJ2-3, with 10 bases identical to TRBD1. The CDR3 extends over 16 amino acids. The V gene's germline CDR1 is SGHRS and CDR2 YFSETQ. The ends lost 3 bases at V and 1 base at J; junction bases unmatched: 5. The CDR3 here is CASSSSGTGGTDTQYF. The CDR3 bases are TGCGCCAGCAGCTCCTCCGGGACAGGGGGCACAGATACGCAGTATTTT.

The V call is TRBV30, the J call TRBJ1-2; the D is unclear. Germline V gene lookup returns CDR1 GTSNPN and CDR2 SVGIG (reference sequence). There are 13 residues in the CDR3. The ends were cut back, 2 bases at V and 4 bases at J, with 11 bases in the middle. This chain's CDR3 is CAWSSQVVYGYTF. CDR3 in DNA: TGTGCCTGGAGTAGTCAGGTTGTCTATGGCTACACCTTC.

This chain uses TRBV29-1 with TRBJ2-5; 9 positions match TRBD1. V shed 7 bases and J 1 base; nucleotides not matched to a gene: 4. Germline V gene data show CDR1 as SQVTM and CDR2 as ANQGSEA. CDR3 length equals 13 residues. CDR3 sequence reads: CSDRQGGQETQYF. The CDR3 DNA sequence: TGCAGCGACCGACAGGGGGGCCAAGAGACCCAGTACTTC.

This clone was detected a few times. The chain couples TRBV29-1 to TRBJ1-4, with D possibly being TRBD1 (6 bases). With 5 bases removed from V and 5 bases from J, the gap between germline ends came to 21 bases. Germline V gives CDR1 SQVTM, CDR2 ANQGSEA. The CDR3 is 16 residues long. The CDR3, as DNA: TGCAGCGTTACCGGCTGGGGGGGGCCTACAAATGAAAAACTGTTTTTT. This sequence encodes CSVTGWGGPTNEKLFF.

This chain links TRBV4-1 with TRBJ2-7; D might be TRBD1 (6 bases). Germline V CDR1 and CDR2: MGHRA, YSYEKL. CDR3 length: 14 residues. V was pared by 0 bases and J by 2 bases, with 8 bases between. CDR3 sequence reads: CASSQDAGAYEQYF. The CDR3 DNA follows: TGCGCCAGCAGCCAAGATGCAGGGGCCTACGAGCAGTACTTC.

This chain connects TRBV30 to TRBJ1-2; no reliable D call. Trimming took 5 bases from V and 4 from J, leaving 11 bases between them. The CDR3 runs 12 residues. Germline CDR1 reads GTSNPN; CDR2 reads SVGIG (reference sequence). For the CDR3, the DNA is TGTGCCTGGGCTCCTAAAACCTATGGCTACACCTTC. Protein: CAWAPKTYGYTF.

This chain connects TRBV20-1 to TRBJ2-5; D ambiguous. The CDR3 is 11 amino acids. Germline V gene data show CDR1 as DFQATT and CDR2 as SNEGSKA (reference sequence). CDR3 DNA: TGCAGCCCCGCCCCACAAGAGACCCAGTACTTC. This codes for CSPAPQETQYF.

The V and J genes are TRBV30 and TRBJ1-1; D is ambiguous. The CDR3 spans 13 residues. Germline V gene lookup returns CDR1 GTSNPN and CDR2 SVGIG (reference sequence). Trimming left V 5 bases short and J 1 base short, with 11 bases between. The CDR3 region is CAWARGGNTEAFF. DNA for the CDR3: TGTGCCTGGGCACGAGGAGGGAACACTGAAGCTTTCTTT.

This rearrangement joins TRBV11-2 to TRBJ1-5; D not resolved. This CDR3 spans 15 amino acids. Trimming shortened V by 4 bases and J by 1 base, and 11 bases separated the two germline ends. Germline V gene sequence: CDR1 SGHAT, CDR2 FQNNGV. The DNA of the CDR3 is TGTGCCAGCAGCTCCGGAGGTGGAAGCAATCAGCCCCAGCATTTT. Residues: CASSSGGGSNQPQHF.

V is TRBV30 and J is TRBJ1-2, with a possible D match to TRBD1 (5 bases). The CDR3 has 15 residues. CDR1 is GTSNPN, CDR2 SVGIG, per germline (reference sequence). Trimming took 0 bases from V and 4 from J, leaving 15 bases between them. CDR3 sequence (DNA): TGTGCCTGGAGTGTACGGGGCAGGGACTTCTATGGCTACACCTTC. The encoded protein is CAWSVRGRDFYGYTF.

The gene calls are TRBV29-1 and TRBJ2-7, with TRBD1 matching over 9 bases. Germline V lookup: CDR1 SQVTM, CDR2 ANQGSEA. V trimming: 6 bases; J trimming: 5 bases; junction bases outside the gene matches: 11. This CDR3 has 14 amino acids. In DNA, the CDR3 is TGCAGCGTGCGCCCCGGGACAGGGTTGAACGAGCAGTACTTC. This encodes CSVRPGTGLNEQYF.